This is a list of T cell receptor beta chains from one sample in a study of CD8+ T cells in alopecia areata. Produced via immunoSEQ multiplex PCR; TCRdb's table is partial and in-frame only. Among 85,000 to 110,000 clones listed, 55% were seen once. Sequenced sample: CD4+ T cells sorted from blood. The receptors derive from a human donor in good health. The CDR3 runs from the conserved cysteine through the conserved F or W. The order of the fields is CDR3 protein, CDR3 DNA, J gene, clone size, V gene, D gene. The D gene is left open where the match is weak. Size is stated for part of the rows, as once, few or many counts, or as a class when the clone is expanded.

CASSILRQALQYF,TGTGCCAGCAGCATCCTACGCCAGGCCCTACAGTACTTC,TRBJ2-7,medium-sized,TRBV7-2,NA
CASSQSARGYEQYF,TGTGCCAGCAGCCAATCTGCAAGGGGCTACGAGCAGTACTTC,TRBJ2-7,NA,TRBV16,NA
CSVTRQGRGSSNSQYF,TGCAGCGTAACCCGACAGGGACGGGGGTCCAGTAACTCCCAGTACTTC,TRBJ2-5,NA,TRBV29-1,NA
CASSVAPGADTQYF,TGTGCCAGCAGCGTAGCTCCAGGTGCGGATACGCAGTATTTT,TRBJ2-3,many,TRBV9,NA
CSVGGSPGEDQPQHF,TGCAGCGTTGGGGGATCGCCAGGGGAAGATCAGCCCCAGCATTTT,TRBJ1-5,NA,TRBV29-1,NA
CASSESTVGGELFF,TGTGCCAGTAGTGAGTCGACAGTAGGCGGGGAGCTGTTTTTT,TRBJ2-2,few,TRBV19,NA
CASSLRGGLPKETQYF,TGTGCCAGCAGCTTACGAGGGGGACTACCTAAAGAGACCCAGTACTTC,TRBJ2-5,NA,TRBV7-8,NA
CAISGGYEQYF,TGTGCCATCAGTGGGGGCTACGAGCAGTACTTC,TRBJ2-7,few,TRBV10-3,NA
CSVGQETQYF,TGCAGCGTTGGCCAAGAGACCCAGTACTTC,TRBJ2-5,few,TRBV29-1,NA
CASSLTDLDNEQFF,TGTGCCAGCAGCTTAACCGACCTGGACAATGAGCAGTTCTTC,TRBJ2-1,NA,TRBV7-8,NA
CASSYSGTGANQPQHF,TGTGCCAGCAGTTATTCCGGGACAGGGGCTAATCAGCCCCAGCATTTT,TRBJ1-5,few,TRBV6-5,TRBD1
CASSLEETQYF,TGCGCCAGCAGTCTTGAAGAGACCCAGTACTTC,TRBJ2-5,few,TRBV5-1,NA
CASSFMGQDYEQYF,TGCGCCAGCAGCTTCATGGGACAGGATTACGAGCAGTACTTC,TRBJ2-7,few,TRBV5-1,TRBD1
CASRFTGTSAYEQYF,TGTGCCAGCAGGTTTACCGGGACTAGCGCCTACGAGCAGTACTTC,TRBJ2-7,NA,TRBV28,TRBD2
CSVEGGDRPYEQYF,TGCAGCGTTGAAGGGGGCGACAGACCCTACGAGCAGTACTTC,TRBJ2-7,NA,TRBV29-1,NA
CASSVGRGHADTQYF,TGTGCCAGCAGTGTAGGCAGGGGGCATGCAGATACGCAGTATTTT,TRBJ2-3,NA,TRBV6-1,TRBD1
CASRSGQGLPDTQYF,TGCGCCAGCAGATCGGGACAGGGGCTTCCAGATACGCAGTATTTT,TRBJ2-3,NA,TRBV10-2,TRBD1
CASSLLGWTDTQYF,TGTGCCAGCAGCTTATTGGGGTGGACAGATACGCAGTATTTT,TRBJ2-3,once,TRBV11-2,NA
CASSQTDTQYF,TGTGCCAGCAGCCAAACAGATACGCAGTATTTT,TRBJ2-3,NA,TRBV4-2,NA
CAISPGSANTGELFF,TGTGCCATCAGCCCGGGCAGCGCGAACACCGGGGAGCTGTTTTTT,TRBJ2-2,NA,TRBV10-3,NA
CAWSRGGTGEDTQYF,TGTGCCTGGAGTAGAGGCGGGACCGGGGAGGATACGCAGTATTTT,TRBJ2-3,NA,TRBV30,NA
CASTRTPNTEAFF,TGTGCCAGCACAAGGACACCGAACACTGAAGCTTTCTTT,TRBJ1-1,NA,TRBV2,NA
CSVHETELNTEAFF,TGCAGCGTTCACGAGACAGAACTGAACACTGAAGCTTTCTTT,TRBJ1-1,NA,TRBV29-1,NA
CASSQGDSEGTEAFF,TGCGCCAGCAGTCAAGGGGACAGCGAGGGCACTGAAGCTTTCTTT,TRBJ1-1,once,TRBV23-1,TRBD1
CASSSKRGAYEQYF,TGTGCCAGCAGCTCAAAGCGGGGAGCCTACGAGCAGTACTTC,TRBJ2-7,NA,TRBV5-8,TRBD2
CSGRLAGEQETQYF,TGCAGCGGAAGACTAGCGGGGGAACAAGAGACCCAGTACTTC,TRBJ2-5,NA,TRBV29-1,TRBD2
CASKGMGSHYGYTF,TGTGCCAGTAAGGGTATGGGCTCGCACTATGGCTACACCTTC,TRBJ1-2,few,TRBV19,NA
CAWARGVGLAGEQFF,TGTGCCTGGGCGCGGGGGGTAGGACTTGCTGGTGAGCAGTTCTTC,TRBJ2-1,NA,TRBV30,TRBD2
CASSLKRAQGRESQYF,TGTGCCAGCAGCTTGAAACGGGCGCAGGGAAGAGAGAGTCAGTACTTC,TRBJ2-5,NA,TRBV5-6,NA
CSVEKAVEQFF,TGCAGCGTTGAAAAGGCCGTTGAGCAGTTCTTC,TRBJ2-1,NA,TRBV29-1,NA
CASSREGYRGSGNTIYF,TGCGCCAGCAGCCGAGAAGGGTACAGGGGATCTGGAAACACCATATATTTT,TRBJ1-3,NA,TRBV4-1,TRBD1
CAWTRVVSSYEQYF,TGTGCCTGGACCAGGGTTGTGAGTTCCTACGAGCAGTACTTC,TRBJ2-7,NA,TRBV30,NA
CAWSRGGNSPLHF,TGTGCCTGGAGCCGAGGGGGGAATTCACCCCTCCACTTT,TRBJ1-6,NA,TRBV30,NA
CSVRQGVANEKLFF,TGCAGCGTTCGACAGGGGGTGGCTAATGAAAAACTGTTTTTT,TRBJ1-4,NA,TRBV29-1,TRBD1
CASITGEDTDTDTQYF,TGTGCCAGCATCACCGGGGAAGATACAGACACAGATACGCAGTATTTT,TRBJ2-3,few,TRBV28,NA
CASRHLNSPLHF,TGTGCCAGTAGGCATTTGAACTCACCCCTCCACTTT,TRBJ1-6,NA,TRBV19,NA
CSVDGFGAGTDTQYF,TGCAGCGTTGATGGTTTTGGGGCCGGCACAGATACGCAGTATTTT,TRBJ2-3,NA,TRBV29-1,NA
CASSRVSRAHGYTF,TGTGCCAGCAGCCGTGTGTCCCGCGCACATGGCTACACCTTC,TRBJ1-2,once,TRBV13,NA
CAIRGDTLNSPLHF,TGTGCCATCAGAGGGGACACCCTTAATTCACCCCTCCACTTT,TRBJ1-6,NA,TRBV10-3,NA
CASSLDAFNTEAFF,TGCGCCAGCAGCTTGGATGCATTCAACACTGAAGCTTTCTTT,TRBJ1-1,once,TRBV5-1,NA
CASSLQGGSHGYTF,TGTGCCAGCAGTCTACAGGGTGGTTCTCATGGCTACACCTTC,TRBJ1-2,few,TRBV27,NA
CASLRSPHTDTQYF,TGTGCCAGCCTCCGGTCCCCCCACACAGATACGCAGTATTTT,TRBJ2-3,NA,TRBV6-1,NA
CASSQEASPADTQYF,TGCGCCAGCAGCCAAGAGGCTTCCCCAGCAGATACGCAGTATTTT,TRBJ2-3,NA,TRBV4-1,NA
CASSEIPGELFF,TGTGCCAGCAGTGAGATCCCCGGGGAGCTGTTTTTT,TRBJ2-2,NA,TRBV25-1,NA
CASSLNVVGSGETQYF,TGTGCCAGCAGCTTAAACGTTGTGGGGTCGGGAGAGACCCAGTACTTC,TRBJ2-5,NA,TRBV11-2,NA
CASTLQGPNNSPLHF,TGTGCCAGCACCTTACAGGGACCCAATAATTCACCCCTCCACTTT,TRBJ1-6,NA,TRBV28,NA